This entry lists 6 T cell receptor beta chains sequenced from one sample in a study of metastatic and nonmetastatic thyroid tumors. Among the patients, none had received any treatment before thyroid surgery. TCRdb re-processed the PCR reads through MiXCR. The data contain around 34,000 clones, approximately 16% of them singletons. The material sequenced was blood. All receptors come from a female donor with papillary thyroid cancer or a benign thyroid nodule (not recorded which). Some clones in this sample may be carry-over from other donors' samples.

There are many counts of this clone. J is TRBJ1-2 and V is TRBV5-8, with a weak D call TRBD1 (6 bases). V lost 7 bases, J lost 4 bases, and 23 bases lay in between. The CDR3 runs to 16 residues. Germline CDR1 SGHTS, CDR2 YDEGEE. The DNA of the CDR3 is TGTGCCAGCCGGGATCGACAGGAAGTGAATCCCTATGGCTACACCTTC. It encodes CASRDRQEVNPYGYTF.

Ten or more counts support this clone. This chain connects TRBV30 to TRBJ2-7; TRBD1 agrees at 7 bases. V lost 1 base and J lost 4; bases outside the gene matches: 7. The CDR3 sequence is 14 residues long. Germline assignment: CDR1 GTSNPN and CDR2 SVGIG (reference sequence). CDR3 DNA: TGTGCCTGGAGTGCCGACAGGGCTCGATACGAGCAGTACTTC. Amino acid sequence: CAWSADRARYEQYF.

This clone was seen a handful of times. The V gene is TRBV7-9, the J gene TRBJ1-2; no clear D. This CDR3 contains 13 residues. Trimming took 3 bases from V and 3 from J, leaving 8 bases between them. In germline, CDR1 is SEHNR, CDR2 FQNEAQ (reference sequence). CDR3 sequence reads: CASSFGVYYGYTF. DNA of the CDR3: TGTGCCAGCAGCTTTGGGGTGTACTATGGCTACACCTTC.

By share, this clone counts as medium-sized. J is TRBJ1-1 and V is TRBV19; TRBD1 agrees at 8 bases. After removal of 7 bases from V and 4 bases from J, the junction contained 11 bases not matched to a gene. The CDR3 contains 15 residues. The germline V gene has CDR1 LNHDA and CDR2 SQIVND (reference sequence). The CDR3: CASTTRQGWFTEAFF. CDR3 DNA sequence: TGTGCCAGTACTACGAGACAGGGGTGGTTCACTGAAGCTTTCTTT.

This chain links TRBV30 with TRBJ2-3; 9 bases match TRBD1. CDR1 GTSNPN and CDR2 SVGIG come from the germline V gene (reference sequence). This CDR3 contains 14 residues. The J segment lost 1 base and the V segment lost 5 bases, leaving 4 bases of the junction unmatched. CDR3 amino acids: CAWGTGQGTDTQYF. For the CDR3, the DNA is TGTGCCTGGGGGACAGGGCAGGGCACAGATACGCAGTATTTT.

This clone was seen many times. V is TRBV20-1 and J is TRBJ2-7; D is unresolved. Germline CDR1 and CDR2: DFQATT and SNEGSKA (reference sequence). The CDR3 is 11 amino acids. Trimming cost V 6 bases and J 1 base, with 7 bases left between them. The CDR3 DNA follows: TGCAGTGCGACCGGGTCCTACGAGCAGTACTTC. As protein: CSATGSYEQYF.